The source of this TCR beta chain is a study of early T cells in non-severe SARS-CoV-2 infection (dated by TCRdb to the early 2020s). Study-level background: Because TCR sequencing relied on bulk RNA taken from unsorted whole blood, pairing of alpha and beta chains was not possible. Overall results and qualifications from the work: Matching against VDJdb was skewed toward anti-spike CD8 responses, likely underestimated virus-specific expansions, and missed private and CD4 specificities.

A case-control design nested within a healthcare worker cohort in London, UK, was used, with weekly nasopharyngeal swab PCR tests and blood sampling performed. Healthcare workers were recruited between 23 and 31 March 2020, during the week of the UK lockdown, and were followed weekly for up to roughly 15 weeks. V is pared back by 4 bases and J by 0 bases, with 13 bases lying between the germline termini. Its CDR3 holds 16 amino acids, cysteine through phenylalanine. CDR3 DNA only is kept here, 48 bases in frame from base 1. Receptor libraries were prepared by 5' RACE. Reads for this sample came from a NextSeq 500. The TCR library protocol attached unique molecular identifiers to individual cDNA molecules to correct for sequencing error and PCR bias. Sequencing covered both TCR alpha and beta chains, and within each sample the abundances of alpha and beta sequences were tightly co-correlated. As for how the authors treated the data: V gene, J gene and CDR3 annotation of TCR sequences was performed with Decombinator V4. TCRs were defined as expanded if a significant change between any two time points was detected under a Poisson model with p below 0.0001. TCR abundances were normalised to the total number of TCRs sequenced per sample and expressed as counts per million. MAIT TCRs were defined by TRAV1-2 paired with TRAJ12, TRAJ20 or TRAJ33, and iNKT TCRs by TRAV10 paired with TRAJ18. VDJdb, accessed 1 November 2021, was searched for CMV, EBV and SARS-CoV-2 annotated TCRs, with TCRs annotated for multiple antigens excluded. TCRdb trimmed public reads at Q25 via fastp, called clones via MiXCR and kept in-frame beta chains. Each entry merges the rows of one CDR3 protein and shows their most common DNA and genes. These V and J calls rely on TCRdb rather than the paper's analysis. For this sample there are fewer than 55,000 distinct CDR3 sequences; around 8.4% appear just once. The ten largest clones capture 4.2% of the sample.

As for this clonotype: There is no known antigen for this receptor. There are no base qualities to consult, and no much larger clone falls within one base.

This receptor was obtained from an adult who was a healthcare worker with PCR-confirmed SARS-CoV-2 infection or an uninfected control (not recorded which). The V and J genes are TRBV12-3 or TRBV12-4 and TRBJ1-3, with no D gene named confidently. The specimen sequenced was whole blood. The CDR3 loop reads CASSSPGVGSGNTIYF. The DNA sequence is TGTGCCAGCAGTTCCCCCGGGGTTGGCTCTGGAAACACCATATATTTT.